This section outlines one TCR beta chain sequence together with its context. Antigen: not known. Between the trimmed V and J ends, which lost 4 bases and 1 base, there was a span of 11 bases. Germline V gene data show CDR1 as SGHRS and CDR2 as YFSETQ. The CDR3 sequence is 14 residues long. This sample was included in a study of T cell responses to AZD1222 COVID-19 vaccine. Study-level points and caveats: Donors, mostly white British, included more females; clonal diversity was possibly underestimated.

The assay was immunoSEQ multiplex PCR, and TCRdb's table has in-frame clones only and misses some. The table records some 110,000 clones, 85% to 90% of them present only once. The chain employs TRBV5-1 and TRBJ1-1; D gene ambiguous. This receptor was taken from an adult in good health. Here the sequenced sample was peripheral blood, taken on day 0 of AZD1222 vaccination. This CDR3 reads CASSPRAENTEAFF. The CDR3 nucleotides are TGCGCCAGCAGCCCTCGGGCCGAGAACACTGAAGCTTTCTTT.